This section outlines one TCR beta chain sequence together with its context. A multiplex PCR was run with 60 Vbeta primers and 13 Jbeta primers. Profiling relied on immunoSEQ multiplex PCR, and the TCRdb table lists in-frame clones only, not all of them. The table lists 40,000 or so clones. The sample comes from a study of cytomegalovirus exposure and HLA in healthy donors. V dropped 2 bases and J dropped 0; count of bases not matched to a gene: 3. Per the germline V gene, CDR1 is SGDLS and CDR2 is YYNGEE. CDR3 size: 16 residues. The sample consisted of PBMCs. This receptor was taken from a male donor in good health and CMV-seronegative. J is TRBJ2-5 and V is TRBV9, with TRBD2 matching 11 bases. CDR3 protein: CASSVSLAGDQETQYF. The CDR3 bases are TGTGCCAGCAGCGTTTCACTAGCGGGGGACCAAGAGACCCAGTACTTC.